The sequence of this TCR beta chain was determined in a study of blood T cell repertoires in COVID-19 (dated by TCRdb to 2018 to 2020). About the study as a whole: The collaborator samples originated in the United States, Italy and Spain and spanned the acute and convalescent phases of COVID-19. Where available, HLA class I and class II types were obtained from metadata supplied by the sample provider rather than from assay-based typing. The material from the prospective study consisted of cDNA or gDNA derived from T cells, B-cell-depleted T cells, or PBMCs. The samples were drawn from two sources: the first 160 participants of the ongoing ImmuneRACE study, and 1,200 or so subjects contributed by 6 global collaborators. Deeply sampled blood TCRbeta repertoires from subjects exposed to, actively infected with, or recovered from COVID-19 were included in the dataset. The repertoires were released in a freely available public database intended as a resource for research on the immune response to SARS-CoV-2. Nearly every sample came with metadata listing a de-identified subject ID, COVID-19 status, age in years and sex. Paper-wide results and their limitations: The quantity of clinical and demographic metadata differed by source and by participant and was supplied without curation.

The germline V gene (reference sequence) sets CDR1 to LNHDA and CDR2 to SQIVND. CDR3 length: 15 amino acids, cysteine to phenylalanine. Only the CDR3 part of the read is kept: 45 bases, read in frame from the first base. Trimming takes 4 bases off V and 3 bases off J; junction bases not matched to a gene: 5. Concerning this clone itself: The specificity of this receptor is unknown. No qualities accompany the bases; no much larger clone lies one base away.

The immunoSEQ Assay, a bias-controlled multiplex PCR, was used to amplify TCRbeta CDR3 regions from genomic DNA. The study's own analysis went as follows. The number of nucleated cells in each sample was estimated by amplification of reference gene primers within the assay. To quantify the absolute abundance of each unique TCRbeta CDR3 rearrangement, sequence reads were collapsed and filtered. For each sample, productive Simpson clonality was calculated as the square root of Simpson's diversity index over productive rearrangements. Drawn from immuneACCESS, this table holds only the in-frame rearrangements with V and J called that TCRdb kept. Clones are partly lost; checked studies trace under half to an unresolved V gene and leave the rest unexplained. The V and J calls and clone size come from that table; D and trimming were worked out from the DNA. The sample table shows approximately 110,000 clones, and about 80% are seen once. Of the sample, approximately 7% falls within the top ten clones.

Each collaborating institution followed its own protocols to collect whole blood in K2EDTA tubes. For TCRbeta analysis, collaborators shipped samples in one of three forms: frozen whole blood, isolated PBMCs, or DNA extracted from either of those sample types. The sequence links TRBV19 to TRBJ2-3; 9 of the junction bases match TRBD2. The receptor was isolated from a woman aged 50 to 65 with acute or convalescent COVID-19. The sample was peripheral blood. The CDR3 region reads CASSRAGGETDTQYF. The DNA sequence follows: TGTGCCAGTAGTAGAGCGGGGGGTGAAACAGATACGCAGTATTTT. With the rest looked up from the reference TRBV19 and TRBJ2-3 genes rather than sequenced, the full variable domain is DGGITQSPKYLFRKEGQNVTLSCEQNLNHDAMYWYRQDPGQGLRLIYYSQIVNDFQKGDIAEGYSVSREKKESFPLTVTSAQKNPTAFYLCASSRAGGETDTQYFGPGTRLTVL.